The 3 T cell receptor beta chains reported below all come from one sample, sequenced in a study of control samples from healthy donors and cancer patients. Sequencing used immunoSEQ multiplex PCR; TCRdb keeps in-frame clones, though not all of them. The profile shows about 84,000 clones, 84% of them singletons. Sequencing was done on a sample of PBMCs. These receptors were collected from a man in his sixties with head and neck cancer.

The chain carries TRBV19 and TRBJ2-7; 7 bases fit TRBD1. J lost 2 bases, V lost 3 bases, and 4 bases had no gene match. This CDR3 has 14 residues. CDR1 and CDR2 from the germline V gene are LNHDA and SQIVND (reference sequence). The CDR3 loop reads CASSIARGPYEQYF. In nucleotides, the CDR3 is TGTGCCAGTAGTATCGCGAGGGGGCCCTACGAGCAGTACTTC. The whole variable domain, remainder taken from reference TRBV19 and TRBJ2-7, is DGGITQSPKYLFRKEGQNVTLSCEQNLNHDAMYWYRQDPGQGLRLIYYSQIVNDFQKGDIAEGYSVSREKKESFPLTVTSAQKNPTAFYLCASSIARGPYEQYFGPGTRLTVT.

The V gene is TRBV6-6, the J gene TRBJ2-7; TRBD2 might be the D (5 bases). The CDR3 loop spans 13 amino acids. Germline V CDR1 and CDR2: MNHNY, SVGAGI (reference sequence). Trimming took off 2 bases at V and 2 bases at J, with 7 bases between the two ends. The CDR3 here is CASSYTGAYEQYF. CDR3 nucleotides: TGTGCCAGCAGTTACACCGGGGCCTACGAGCAGTACTTC.

A single count supports this clone. This chain connects TRBV11-2 to TRBJ2-7; possibly TRBD1 or TRBD2 for D (7 bases each). Germline-derived CDR1 and CDR2 are SGHAT and FQNNGV. The CDR3 length is 16 residues. Trimming pared 4 bases from V and 4 bases from J, leaving 20 bases between. For the CDR3, the DNA is TGTGCCAGCAGCTCGCCAGGGAACCAGGGGGGGTACGAGCAGTACTTC. As protein: CASSSPGNQGGYEQYF. Looking up the rest from reference TRBV11-2 and TRBJ2-7 gives the full variable domain: EAGVAQSPRYKIIEKRQSVAFWCNPISGHATLYWYQQILGQGPKLLIQFQNNGVVDDSQLPKDRFSAERLKGVDSTLKIQPAKLEDSAVYLCASSSPGNQGGYEQYFGPGTRLTVT.